The clone carrying this T cell receptor beta chain was recorded only once. This specimen belongs to a study of control samples from healthy donors and cancer patients. TCRdb's copy holds only in-frame clones and misses some; the assay was immunoSEQ multiplex PCR. The table shows about 40,000 clones, with around 87% occurring only once. The sequenced sample was PBMCs. The receptor's source is an older woman with lung cancer.

CDR3 nucleotides: TGTGCCAGCGGAAAATTGAGCTCCTACAATGAGCAGTTCTTC. Its translation: CASGKLSSYNEQFF. V gene TRBV28 combines with J gene TRBJ2-1; D is undetermined. CDR3 length: 14 amino acids. The ends were cut back, 8 bases at V and 0 bases at J, with 11 bases in the middle. Germline-derived CDR1 and CDR2 are MDHEN and SYDVKM.